These T cell receptor beta chains were read from a single sample in a study of blood T cell repertoires in COVID-19. TCRdb's table, derived via immunoSEQ multiplex PCR, lists solely in-frame clones and lacks some. The sample holds about 98,000 clones; more than 80% are singletons and the top ten take around 4.5%. The sequencing input was peripheral blood. The source of these receptors is a human donor in a cohort sampled during active COVID-19. CDR3s include the opening cysteine and the closing phenylalanine or tryptophan. D genes are given only for firm matches. Part of the rows lack a size; the others show once, few, many or a class for expanded clones.

CDR3 protein: CAWTRGSGYTF; CDR3 DNA: TGTGCCTGGACCAGGGGTAGCGGCTACACCTTC; J gene: TRBJ1-2; V gene: TRBV30; D gene: -; clone size: -
CDR3 protein: CASRPGQISNQPQHF; CDR3 DNA: TGTGCCAGCAGACCTGGACAGATTAGCAATCAGCCCCAGCATTTT; J gene: TRBJ1-5; V gene: TRBV27; D gene: -; clone size: -
CDR3 protein: CASSQGGGKNSPLHF; CDR3 DNA: TGTGCCAGCAGCCAAGGAGGCGGCAAGAATTCACCCCTCCACTTT; J gene: TRBJ1-6; V gene: TRBV3-1/TRBV3-2; D gene: -; clone size: once
CDR3 protein: CASSSGQGHGELFF; CDR3 DNA: TGTGCCAGCAGCTCCGGACAAGGTCACGGGGAGCTGTTTTTT; J gene: TRBJ2-2; V gene: TRBV7-3; D gene: -; clone size: -
CDR3 protein: CASSQMGNSGGVLFF; CDR3 DNA: TGTGCCAGCAGCCAAATGGGCAATAGCGGGGGGGTTTTGTTCTTC; J gene: TRBJ2-1; V gene: TRBV7-9; D gene: TRBD2; clone size: -
CDR3 protein: CASRMGRGFYEQYF; CDR3 DNA: TGTGCCAGCAGGATGGGGAGGGGGTTCTACGAGCAGTACTTC; J gene: TRBJ2-7; V gene: TRBV2; D gene: -; clone size: -
CDR3 protein: CASSFRQGGYTEAFF; CDR3 DNA: TGTGCCAGCAGTTTTCGACAGGGGGGTTACACTGAAGCTTTCTTT; J gene: TRBJ1-1; V gene: TRBV6-5; D gene: TRBD1; clone size: -
CDR3 protein: CASSPSLAGARDTQYF; CDR3 DNA: TGTGCCAGCAGTCCCTCACTAGCGGGGGCCAGGGATACGCAGTATTTT; J gene: TRBJ2-3; V gene: TRBV7-2; D gene: TRBD2; clone size: -
CDR3 protein: CASSEVVGGGVSGANVLTF; CDR3 DNA: TGCGCCAGCAGTGAAGTGGTGGGAGGTGGCGTCTCTGGGGCCAACGTCCTGACTTTC; J gene: TRBJ2-6; V gene: TRBV10-1; D gene: -; clone size: once
CDR3 protein: CASSGSSGGPNEQFF; CDR3 DNA: TGCGCCAGCAGTGGATCTAGCGGGGGACCCAATGAGCAGTTCTTC; J gene: TRBJ2-1; V gene: TRBV10-1; D gene: TRBD2; clone size: -
CDR3 protein: CASNENPNTEAFF; CDR3 DNA: TGTGCCAGCAACGAGAACCCGAACACTGAAGCTTTCTTT; J gene: TRBJ1-1; V gene: TRBV2; D gene: -; clone size: few
CDR3 protein: CASSLDGPGGASVGYTF; CDR3 DNA: TGCGCCAGCAGCTTGGATGGCCCAGGGGGCGCGTCGGTTGGCTACACCTTC; J gene: TRBJ1-2; V gene: TRBV5-1; D gene: TRBD1; clone size: -
CDR3 protein: CASSLYNGGLGYGYTF; CDR3 DNA: TGTGCCAGCAGCTTATACAACGGGGGGCTAGGCTATGGCTACACCTTC; J gene: TRBJ1-2; V gene: TRBV7-2; D gene: -; clone size: few
CDR3 protein: CAISDPATAAGGYTF; CDR3 DNA: TGTGCCATCAGTGATCCAGCCACCGCGGCCGGGGGCTACACCTTC; J gene: TRBJ1-2; V gene: TRBV10-3; D gene: -; clone size: once
CDR3 protein: CASSEGVGAKSKTQYF; CDR3 DNA: TGTGCCAGCAGTGAGGGGGTGGGGGCTAAGTCGAAGACCCAGTACTTC; J gene: TRBJ2-5; V gene: TRBV25-1; D gene: -; clone size: -
CDR3 protein: CASSLPGQEYEQYF; CDR3 DNA: TGTGCCAGCAGCCTCCCGGGACAGGAGTACGAGCAGTACTTC; J gene: TRBJ2-7; V gene: TRBV4-2; D gene: TRBD1; clone size: -
CDR3 protein: CASSMGQTMETQYF; CDR3 DNA: TGTGCCAGCAGCATGGGACAGACCATGGAGACCCAGTACTTC; J gene: TRBJ2-5; V gene: TRBV21-1; D gene: -; clone size: -
CDR3 protein: CASSINRASSYNEQFF; CDR3 DNA: TGTGCCAGCAGCATCAACAGGGCCAGCTCCTACAATGAGCAGTTCTTC; J gene: TRBJ2-1; V gene: TRBV7-2; D gene: -; clone size: -
CDR3 protein: CASRTGASYNEQFF; CDR3 DNA: TGTGCCAGCAGGACAGGCGCCTCCTACAATGAGCAGTTCTTC; J gene: TRBJ2-1; V gene: TRBV25-1; D gene: -; clone size: -
CDR3 protein: CASSQDREGYGYTF; CDR3 DNA: TGTGCCAGCAGCCAAGACAGGGAAGGCTATGGCTACACCTTC; J gene: TRBJ1-2; V gene: TRBV4-2; D gene: -; clone size: -
CDR3 protein: CSASRRGAYNEQFF; CDR3 DNA: TGCAGTGCTAGTCGGCGGGGGGCCTACAATGAGCAGTTCTTC; J gene: TRBJ2-1; V gene: TRBV20-1; D gene: TRBD2; clone size: few
CDR3 protein: CASSIAEGQPQHF; CDR3 DNA: TGTGCCAGTAGTATCGCCGAGGGTCAGCCCCAGCATTTT; J gene: TRBJ1-5; V gene: TRBV19; D gene: -; clone size: -
CDR3 protein: CASRGQGYGYTF; CDR3 DNA: TGTGCCAGCAGGGGACAGGGGTATGGCTACACCTTC; J gene: TRBJ1-2; V gene: TRBV28; D gene: TRBD1; clone size: -
CDR3 protein: CASSDPGTGSNSPLHF; CDR3 DNA: TGTGCCAGCAGTGATCCCGGGACAGGGTCGAATTCACCCCTCCACTTT; J gene: TRBJ1-6; V gene: TRBV25-1; D gene: TRBD1; clone size: -
CDR3 protein: CASSLVWGQYNEQFF; CDR3 DNA: TGTGCCAGCAGCTTAGTTTGGGGCCAATACAATGAGCAGTTCTTC; J gene: TRBJ2-1; V gene: TRBV7-7; D gene: -; clone size: -
CDR3 protein: CASSSGLRRGGTDTQYF; CDR3 DNA: TGCGCCAGCAGCTCCGGTTTAAGGCGGGGAGGCACAGATACGCAGTATTTT; J gene: TRBJ2-3; V gene: TRBV4-3; D gene: -; clone size: -
CDR3 protein: CASSARTGWGYGYTF; CDR3 DNA: TGTGCCAGCAGCGCCCGGACAGGGTGGGGCTATGGCTACACCTTC; J gene: TRBJ1-2; V gene: TRBV11-3; D gene: TRBD1; clone size: -
CDR3 protein: CASSQGQGGNTEAFF; CDR3 DNA: TGCGCCAGCAGCCAAGGACAGGGGGGGAACACTGAAGCTTTCTTT; J gene: TRBJ1-1; V gene: TRBV4-1; D gene: TRBD1; clone size: once
CDR3 protein: CASSQDPQGLTIYF; CDR3 DNA: TGTGCCAGCAGCCAAGATCCCCAGGGCCTCACCATATATTTT; J gene: TRBJ1-3; V gene: TRBV3-1/TRBV3-2; D gene: -; clone size: -
CDR3 protein: CASRTSTSARTDTQYF; CDR3 DNA: TGTGCCAGCCGAACCTCTACTAGCGCGCGCACAGATACGCAGTATTTT; J gene: TRBJ2-3; V gene: TRBV5-4; D gene: TRBD2; clone size: once
CDR3 protein: CASSEGGSGANVLTF; CDR3 DNA: TGTGCCAGCAGTGAAGGAGGTTCTGGGGCCAACGTCCTGACTTTC; J gene: TRBJ2-6; V gene: TRBV2; D gene: -; clone size: -
CDR3 protein: CASSISRTSGQETQYF; CDR3 DNA: TGTGCCAGTAGTATAAGTCGAACTAGCGGACAAGAGACCCAGTACTTC; J gene: TRBJ2-5; V gene: TRBV19; D gene: TRBD2; clone size: -
CDR3 protein: CASSRDYYNEQFF; CDR3 DNA: TGCGCCAGCAGCCGGGACTACTACAATGAGCAGTTCTTC; J gene: TRBJ2-1; V gene: TRBV4-3; D gene: TRBD2; clone size: once
CDR3 protein: CASSPTAVRGNLPLHF; CDR3 DNA: TGTGCCAGCTCACCGACCGCCGTCAGGGGAAATCTGCCCCTCCACTTT; J gene: TRBJ1-6; V gene: TRBV18; D gene: -; clone size: -
CDR3 protein: CASSPQGSGNTIYF; CDR3 DNA: TGTGCCAGCAGCCCCCAGGGTTCTGGAAACACCATATATTTT; J gene: TRBJ1-3; V gene: TRBV6-5; D gene: -; clone size: -
CDR3 protein: CASSPTIPTGGSEQYF; CDR3 DNA: TGTGCCAGCAGCCCAACCATCCCCACAGGGGGCAGCGAGCAGTACTTC; J gene: TRBJ2-7; V gene: TRBV7-2; D gene: TRBD1; clone size: -
CDR3 protein: CASSLGSSPSYTLSLHF; CDR3 DNA: TGTGCCAGCAGTTTGGGCAGCTCCCCCTCCTATACTTTGTCCCTCCACTTT; J gene: TRBJ1-6; V gene: TRBV27; D gene: -; clone size: -
CDR3 protein: CATSDARTGGFHEQFF; CDR3 DNA: TGTGCCACCAGTGATGCCAGGACAGGGGGCTTTCATGAGCAGTTCTTC; J gene: TRBJ2-1; V gene: TRBV24-1; D gene: TRBD1; clone size: -
CDR3 protein: CASSHRQGSKDTQYF; CDR3 DNA: TGTGCCAGCAGCCACCGACAGGGCTCTAAAGATACGCAGTATTTT; J gene: TRBJ2-3; V gene: TRBV11-2; D gene: TRBD1; clone size: few
CDR3 protein: CASSKDRGSYGYTF; CDR3 DNA: TGTGCCAGCAGCAAAGACAGGGGGAGCTATGGCTACACCTTC; J gene: TRBJ1-2; V gene: TRBV27; D gene: TRBD1; clone size: -
CDR3 protein: CASSEQGNSNEKLFF; CDR3 DNA: TGTGCCAGCAGTGAACAGGGAAACAGTAATGAAAAACTGTTTTTT; J gene: TRBJ1-4; V gene: TRBV2; D gene: -; clone size: -
CDR3 protein: CASSQGMPGLARNIQYF; CDR3 DNA: TGCGCCAGCAGCCAAGGTATGCCGGGACTAGCAAGAAACATTCAGTACTTC; J gene: TRBJ2-4; V gene: TRBV4-3; D gene: TRBD2; clone size: -
CDR3 protein: CATSDPRQGYEQYF; CDR3 DNA: TGTGCCACCAGTGATCCACGACAGGGATACGAGCAGTACTTC; J gene: TRBJ2-7; V gene: TRBV24-1; D gene: TRBD1; clone size: -